The rows below give T cell receptor beta chains drawn from one sample of a study of CD8 T cells in ankylosing spondylitis. One entry per CDR3 protein results from TCRdb running MiXCR on the 5' RACE reads. The repertoire has tens of thousands of distinct CDR3 sequences, about 7.8% of them found once; the top ten carry approximately 8.5%. Sequences were obtained from blood, either unsorted or a sorted T cell fraction (not recorded which). Source of these receptors: a female donor with ankylosing spondylitis or in good health (not recorded which). Each CDR3 is given with its conserved first and last residue. The order of the fields is clone size, D gene, J gene, V gene, CDR3 DNA, CDR3 protein. The D gene is left open where the match is weak. Where a row states a size, it is once, few, many or the class of an expanded clone; other rows omit it.

abundance: many
d_gene: .
j_gene: TRBJ2-3
v_gene: TRBV7-2
CDR3nt: TGTGCCAGCAGCTTGGGTGGGCGTAAAGATACGCAGTATTTT
CDR3aa: CASSLGGRKDTQYF

abundance: many
d_gene: .
j_gene: TRBJ2-5
v_gene: TRBV11-2
CDR3nt: TGTGCCAGCAGCTTAGGCCCCTACCGGGACCGACTACAAGAGACCCAGTACTTC
CDR3aa: CASSLGPYRDRLQETQYF

abundance: many
d_gene: TRBD2
j_gene: TRBJ2-1
v_gene: TRBV5-1
CDR3nt: TGCGCCAGCAGCTTGGCCGCTGGGATCGCGGGGGGACTCTACAATGAGCAGTTCTTC
CDR3aa: CASSLAAGIAGGLYNEQFF

abundance: .
d_gene: TRBD2
j_gene: TRBJ2-1
v_gene: TRBV10-3
CDR3nt: TGTGCCACTTCTTTGGCGGGGGGTCCTACCTACAATGAGCAGTTCTTC
CDR3aa: CATSLAGGPTYNEQFF

abundance: medium-sized
d_gene: .
j_gene: TRBJ1-2
v_gene: TRBV12-3/TRBV12-4
CDR3nt: TGTGCCAGCAGTTTACAGGGACTTAACTATGGCTACACCTTC
CDR3aa: CASSLQGLNYGYTF

abundance: many
d_gene: .
j_gene: TRBJ2-2
v_gene: TRBV29-1
CDR3nt: TGCAGCGTTGAAGGACAGGGGGAGCTGTTTTTT
CDR3aa: CSVEGQGELFF

abundance: many
d_gene: .
j_gene: TRBJ2-3
v_gene: TRBV2
CDR3nt: TGTGCCAGCACCGTAGGGGGGCCCAGCACAGATACGCAGTATTTT
CDR3aa: CASTVGGPSTDTQYF

abundance: many
d_gene: TRBD1
j_gene: TRBJ1-2
v_gene: TRBV20-1
CDR3nt: TGCAGTGCTGAGGGACAGGGCCGGGACTATGGCTACACCTTC
CDR3aa: CSAEGQGRDYGYTF

abundance: few
d_gene: .
j_gene: TRBJ2-5
v_gene: TRBV4-2
CDR3nt: TGTGCCCCGTTCGGGGGAGAGACCCAGTACTTC
CDR3aa: CAPFGGETQYF

abundance: .
d_gene: TRBD1
j_gene: TRBJ1-4
v_gene: TRBV11-3
CDR3nt: TGTGCCAGCAGCTTAGTCGCCGGGACAGGAGTAGGTGAAAAACTGTTTTTT
CDR3aa: CASSLVAGTGVGEKLFF

abundance: few
d_gene: .
j_gene: TRBJ2-5
v_gene: TRBV7-2
CDR3nt: TGTGCCAGCAGCCCGGGAACGTTTCAAGAGACCCAGTACTTC
CDR3aa: CASSPGTFQETQYF

abundance: many
d_gene: TRBD2
j_gene: TRBJ2-1
v_gene: TRBV6-7
CDR3nt: TGTGCCAGCAGTGGCCGACTAGCAAACAATGAGCAGTTCTTC
CDR3aa: CASSGRLANNEQFF

abundance: many
d_gene: TRBD1
j_gene: TRBJ2-3
v_gene: TRBV12-3/TRBV12-4
CDR3nt: TGTGCCAGCAGCCTCGACAGGGGGCTTGTAGATACGCAGTATTTT
CDR3aa: CASSLDRGLVDTQYF

abundance: many
d_gene: .
j_gene: TRBJ1-3
v_gene: TRBV5-6
CDR3nt: TGTGCCAGCAGCAGACCCACCGGGACATTCTCTGGAAACACCATATATTTT
CDR3aa: CASSRPTGTFSGNTIYF

abundance: many
d_gene: .
j_gene: TRBJ2-5
v_gene: TRBV20-1
CDR3nt: TGCAGTGCTCCCCTTCCACAACAAGAGACCCAGTACTTC
CDR3aa: CSAPLPQQETQYF

abundance: many
d_gene: .
j_gene: TRBJ1-1
v_gene: TRBV24-1
CDR3nt: TGTGCCACCAGTGATCTGCGGGAGAGCACTGAAGCTTTCTTT
CDR3aa: CATSDLRESTEAFF